These T cell receptor beta chains were read from a single sample in a study of T cell repertoires and HLA-DP antigens. These receptors' antigens are unknown. This table comes from immunoSEQ multiplex PCR, and its TCRdb copy is limited to in-frame clones, with some not included. The profile shows around 90,000 clones, about nine tenths of them singletons. Sequenced input: CD4+ T cells from PBMCs. These receptors all stem from a man in his fifties or sixties in good health and CMV-seronegative. CDR3s include the opening cysteine and the closing phenylalanine or tryptophan. The order of the fields is V gene, J gene, clone size, CDR3 protein. Some rows have no size entry. The others give once, few or many, or a class for an expanded clone.

V gene: TRBV10-3; J gene: TRBJ1-6; clone size: NA; CDR3 protein: CAVRQGGNSPLHF
V gene: TRBV5-1; J gene: TRBJ1-3; clone size: NA; CDR3 protein: CASSPDRGGWDTIYF
V gene: TRBV2; J gene: TRBJ1-2; clone size: NA; CDR3 protein: CASSDRGNYTF
V gene: TRBV2; J gene: TRBJ1-1; clone size: NA; CDR3 protein: CASSEGLDLATEAFF
V gene: TRBV19; J gene: TRBJ2-2; clone size: once; CDR3 protein: CASSIVGTNTGELFF
V gene: TRBV30; J gene: TRBJ1-1; clone size: NA; CDR3 protein: CAWGTRVREAFF
V gene: TRBV4-2; J gene: TRBJ2-7; clone size: NA; CDR3 protein: CASSQGLAGLNEQYF
V gene: TRBV27; J gene: TRBJ1-1; clone size: NA; CDR3 protein: CASRPQVQNTEAFF
V gene: TRBV5-1; J gene: TRBJ2-3; clone size: NA; CDR3 protein: CASILGDFPDTQYF
V gene: TRBV9; J gene: TRBJ2-4; clone size: NA; CDR3 protein: CASSVAGEPKNIQYF
V gene: TRBV11-2; J gene: TRBJ2-5; clone size: NA; CDR3 protein: CASSPGLAGVGETQYF
V gene: TRBV7-9; J gene: TRBJ2-7; clone size: NA; CDR3 protein: CASSLVERELSYEQYF
V gene: TRBV20-1; J gene: TRBJ1-1; clone size: NA; CDR3 protein: CSAIPWGEAFF
V gene: TRBV2; J gene: TRBJ1-3; clone size: few; CDR3 protein: CASRYRFHSGNTIYF
V gene: TRBV18; J gene: TRBJ1-1; clone size: few; CDR3 protein: CASSGNDRAGTEAFF
V gene: TRBV7-2; J gene: TRBJ2-5; clone size: NA; CDR3 protein: CASSLGFGPQETQYF
V gene: TRBV5-1; J gene: TRBJ2-5; clone size: NA; CDR3 protein: CASSSGGGETQYF